This is a list of T cell receptor beta chains from one sample in a study of blood T cell repertoires in COVID-19. The repertoire was sequenced with immunoSEQ multiplex PCR; TCRdb's copy has only in-frame clones and lacks some. The sample carries roughly 300,000 clones, 70% to 90% recorded once. Sequenced sample: peripheral blood. All receptors derive from a woman younger than 45 with COVID-19, enrolled during active disease. Each CDR3 is given with its conserved first and last residue. The D gene is left open where the match is weak. Expanded clones are given a class, and other clones once, few, many or no size at all.

d_gene	v_gene	abundance	j_gene	len	CDR3nt	CDR3aa
TRBD2	TRBV5-1	.	TRBJ2-6	16	TGCGCCAGCAGCTTGGCCGGGAGGGCTGGGGCCAACGTCCTGACTTTC	CASSLAGRAGANVLTF
TRBD2	TRBV19	once	TRBJ2-2	18	TGTGCCAGTAGTATAGCCGACCGGATTACTAGCGGGTACGGGGAGCTGTTTTTT	CASSIADRITSGYGELFF
TRBD1	TRBV18	.	TRBJ2-1	15	TGTGCCAGCTCACCCGCACAGGGGGCGTTCGATGAGCAGTTCTTC	CASSPAQGAFDEQFF
TRBD1	TRBV5-1	.	TRBJ1-5	15	TGCGCCAGCAGCTTGGGGACAGGTGGTAATCAGCCCCAGCATTTT	CASSLGTGGNQPQHF
.	TRBV19	.	TRBJ1-2	18	TGTGCCAGTAGTATAGCCTCCGACGGTTCCCAACCTAGCTATGGCTACACCTTC	CASSIASDGSQPSYGYTF
TRBD1	TRBV11-3	few	TRBJ2-3	16	TGTGCCAGCAGCTTAGTTGGGACAGGGGGCATGGATACGCAGTATTTT	CASSLVGTGGMDTQYF
.	TRBV11-2	few	TRBJ1-1	13	TGTGCCAGCAGCTTCGGGGGGGGCACTGAAGCTTTCTTT	CASSFGGGTEAFF
TRBD1	TRBV15	.	TRBJ1-5	16	TGTGCCACCAGCAGAGCGGCCAGGGGGTTAAACCAGCCCCAGCATTTT	CATSRAARGLNQPQHF
TRBD2	TRBV6-1	.	TRBJ2-1	16	TGTGCCAGCAGTGACTTGGTTACTAGCGGGGGGAATGAGCAGTTCTTC	CASSDLVTSGGNEQFF
TRBD1	TRBV19	.	TRBJ1-2	16	TGTGCCAGTAGTCCGGGACAGGGACGGGGGTTAGATGGCTACACCTTC	CASSPGQGRGLDGYTF
TRBD2	TRBV5-1	.	TRBJ2-1	15	TGCGCCAGCACCCTTTCTAGCGGGGGTTACAATGAGCAGTTCTTC	CASTLSSGGYNEQFF
.	TRBV9	.	TRBJ2-1	15	TGTGCCAGCAGTCTGCCACCTGGGGCATACAATGAGCAGTTCTTC	CASSLPPGAYNEQFF
.	TRBV6-4	.	TRBJ1-2	12	TGTGCCAGCGGTGGACCGGGTCTCGGCTACACCTTC	CASGGPGLGYTF
.	TRBV6-5	.	TRBJ1-5	15	TGTGCCAGCAGACTCACGACAGGTAGCAATCAGCCCCAGCATTTT	CASRLTTGSNQPQHF
TRBD1	TRBV6-2/TRBV6-3	few	TRBJ1-5	15	TGTGCCTCCAGCCCCACAGGGGTATTCAGTCAGCCCCAGCATTTT	CASSPTGVFSQPQHF
TRBD1	TRBV12-5	.	TRBJ1-4	14	TGTGCTAGTCGACGGGGGACAGGGGATGAAAAACTGTTTTTT	CASRRGTGDEKLFF
TRBD1	TRBV19	.	TRBJ1-1	17	TGTGCCACCCATGAGGGGACAGGTGCTTTTCGGAACACTGAAGCTTTCTTT	CATHEGTGAFRNTEAFF
.	TRBV4-1	once	TRBJ1-1	15	TGCGCCAGCAGCCAAGATGGGGGGGGAAACACTGAAGCTTTCTTT	CASSQDGGGNTEAFF
TRBD1	TRBV5-4	.	TRBJ1-2	16	TGTGCCAGCAGCCCCATAACAGGGGACATTAACTATGGCTACACCTTC	CASSPITGDINYGYTF
TRBD1	TRBV7-9	.	TRBJ1-4	15	TGTGCCAGCAGAGGAAATGGGACAGGGAATGAAAAACTGTTTTTT	CASRGNGTGNEKLFF
TRBD2	TRBV28	.	TRBJ2-2	16	TGTGCCAGCAGTGTACAAAGCGGGGGGGCCTCCGGGGAGCTGTTTTTT	CASSVQSGGASGELFF
TRBD1	TRBV19	few	TRBJ1-2	13	TGTGCCAGTGAGGCGAGAGGGGGCTTTGGCTACACCTTC	CASEARGGFGYTF
.	TRBV27	.	TRBJ1-5	13	TGTGCCAGCAGTTTGGCAGGGAATCAGCCCCAGCATTTT	CASSLAGNQPQHF
TRBD2	TRBV27	.	TRBJ2-1	13	TGTGCCAGCGCGACTAGCCCCTACAATGAGCAGTTCTTC	CASATSPYNEQFF
TRBD1	TRBV2	.	TRBJ2-7	13	TGTGCCAGCACCCGGACAGGGAACTACGAGCAGTACTTC	CASTRTGNYEQYF
.	TRBV7-2	few	TRBJ1-2	14	TGTGCCAGCATGCGGCTAGGCAAAGACTATGGCTACACCTTC	CASMRLGKDYGYTF
TRBD1	TRBV7-9	few	TRBJ1-5	17	TGTGCCAGCAGCTCAGGGACAGGGGGCCGTAGCAATCAGCCCCAGCATTTT	CASSSGTGGRSNQPQHF
TRBD1	TRBV27	.	TRBJ2-7	15	TGTGCCAGCAGTTTATATCCAGGGGGTATCTACGAGCAGTACTTC	CASSLYPGGIYEQYF
TRBD1	TRBV12-3/TRBV12-4	.	TRBJ1-2	12	TGTGCCAGCAGCGGACAGGGCTATGGCTACACCTTC	CASSGQGYGYTF
TRBD1	TRBV2	.	TRBJ1-3	19	TGTGCCAGCAGTTCCGACCGGGACAGGGGCCAGGCGGACGGAAACACCATATATTTT	CASSSDRDRGQADGNTIYF
.	TRBV2	.	TRBJ2-7	14	TGTGCCAGCAGTCCCATGGGGACAATAACCGAGCAGTACTTC	CASSPMGTITEQYF
TRBD2	TRBV7-9	.	TRBJ2-3	15	TGTGCCAGCAGCCAAGTAACTAGCGGGGTGAATACGCAGTATTTT	CASSQVTSGVNTQYF
TRBD1	TRBV5-6	.	TRBJ1-2	13	TGTGCCAGCAGCGTCAGACAGGGCGATGGCTACACCTTC	CASSVRQGDGYTF
.	TRBV6-6	.	TRBJ1-6	17	TGTGCCAGCAGTCTTGACAGGTTCGATCCGTGGGATTCACCCCTCCACTTT	CASSLDRFDPWDSPLHF
.	TRBV5-4	.	TRBJ2-7	12	TGTGCCAGCAGCTCGGACTATTACGAGCAGTACTTC	CASSSDYYEQYF
TRBD1	TRBV23-1	few	TRBJ1-5	15	TGCGCCAGCAGTCACCGGACAGGGATAAATCAGCCCCAGCATTTT	CASSHRTGINQPQHF
.	TRBV4-1	.	TRBJ1-2	16	TGCGCCAGCATCCTGCAGGTTGGGGGCGCGAGCTATGGCTACACCTTC	CASILQVGGASYGYTF
.	TRBV5-6	.	TRBJ2-7	14	TGTGCCAGCAGCTTGGTCACAGGAGGGTACGAGCAGTACTTC	CASSLVTGGYEQYF
TRBD1	TRBV9	.	TRBJ1-2	14	TGTGCCAGCAGCGTAGCCCGGGACAGGGGCCTCTACACCTTC	CASSVARDRGLYTF
.	TRBV13	.	TRBJ2-5	17	TGTGCCAGCAGTCCTCAATGGGCGGGGAACTATCAAGAGACCCAGTACTTC	CASSPQWAGNYQETQYF
.	TRBV10-3	.	TRBJ1-3	17	TGTGCCATCAGTGAGGGGCCCTCGGTTGGTGGTGGAAACACCATATATTTT	CAISEGPSVGGGNTIYF
.	TRBV5-5	once	TRBJ2-7	13	TGTGCCAGCAGCTTGGCAGGCAACTACGAGCAGTACTTC	CASSLAGNYEQYF
.	TRBV28	.	TRBJ2-7	13	TGTGCCAGCAGTCTGACTTACTCCTACGAGCAGTACTTC	CASSLTYSYEQYF
TRBD1	TRBV11-3	.	TRBJ2-1	14	TGTGCCAGCAGCGGGGGGACAGGTTACAATGAGCAGTTCTTC	CASSGGTGYNEQFF
.	TRBV2	few	TRBJ2-2	14	TGTGCCAGCAGCGCAGGTCTTCTCACCGGGGAGCTGTTTTTT	CASSAGLLTGELFF
.	TRBV5-6	.	TRBJ1-2	16	TGTGCCAGCAGCTTGGCCCTACAAGGGGGGGGACGCGGCTACACCTTC	CASSLALQGGGRGYTF
.	TRBV6-4	.	TRBJ2-6	14	TGTGCCAGCAGTGAGGAGGGTGGGGCCAACGTCCTGACTTTC	CASSEEGGANVLTF
.	TRBV3-1/TRBV3-2	.	TRBJ2-3	15	TGTGCCAGCAGCCAAGTTGGCGCCGCGGGAGATACGCAGTATTTT	CASSQVGAAGDTQYF
.	TRBV30	.	TRBJ1-4	14	TGTGCCTGGATTTCACAGGGATTCACTGAAAAACTGTTTTTT	CAWISQGFTEKLFF
.	TRBV5-4	.	TRBJ2-7	15	TGTGCCAGCAGCAACCGGCGGGACAGCGACTACGAGCAGTACTTC	CASSNRRDSDYEQYF
TRBD2	TRBV3-1/TRBV3-2	.	TRBJ2-3	19	TGTGCCAGCAGCCGGCACCCCCCGGGACTACAATATAGCACAGATACGCAGTATTTT	CASSRHPPGLQYSTDTQYF
.	TRBV30	.	TRBJ1-2	16	TGTGCCTGGACATTTACCCCTGAGGGTTCGGACTATGGCTACACCTTC	CAWTFTPEGSDYGYTF
.	TRBV7-2	.	TRBJ1-4	18	TGTGCCAGCAGCCCCGCGACAGGCTCCTATCCAACTAATGAAAAACTGTTTTTT	CASSPATGSYPTNEKLFF
TRBD2	TRBV5-1	.	TRBJ2-7	16	TGCGCCAGCAGCTCGGGTGGGGGACTAGAGATCTACGAGCAGTACTTC	CASSSGGGLEIYEQYF